This TCR beta chain was observed in a study of lymphopenia after photon versus proton radiotherapy. Notes on the study in general: Photon-treated patients lost naive T cells and TCR diversity; proton-treated stayed stable. Oligoclonal CD8+ Temra expansion after nadir drove photon patients' diversity drop. Authors raise, but do not show, better survival with proton therapy.

For this clone: Its target is not known.

Germline V gene data show CDR1 as SNHLY and CDR2 as FYNNEI. V lost 3 bases to trimming and J lost 8 bases, with 10 bases between them. The CDR3 totals 12 residues. The data were produced by immunoSEQ multiplex PCR, yet TCRdb's version contains in-frame clones alone and is incomplete. The profile covers under 30,000 clones, with approximately 88% appearing a single time and less than 20% taken by the ten largest. The sequence was collected from a man aged 45-60 years with gastric cancer. This specimen was peripheral blood, taken from a patient treated with photon-based radiotherapy. The rearrangement uses TRBV2 and TRBJ1-2; D not resolved. CDR3 sequence: CASSEVFGGYTF. CDR3 bases: TGTGCCAGCAGTGAGGTTTTCGGGGGCTACACCTTC.